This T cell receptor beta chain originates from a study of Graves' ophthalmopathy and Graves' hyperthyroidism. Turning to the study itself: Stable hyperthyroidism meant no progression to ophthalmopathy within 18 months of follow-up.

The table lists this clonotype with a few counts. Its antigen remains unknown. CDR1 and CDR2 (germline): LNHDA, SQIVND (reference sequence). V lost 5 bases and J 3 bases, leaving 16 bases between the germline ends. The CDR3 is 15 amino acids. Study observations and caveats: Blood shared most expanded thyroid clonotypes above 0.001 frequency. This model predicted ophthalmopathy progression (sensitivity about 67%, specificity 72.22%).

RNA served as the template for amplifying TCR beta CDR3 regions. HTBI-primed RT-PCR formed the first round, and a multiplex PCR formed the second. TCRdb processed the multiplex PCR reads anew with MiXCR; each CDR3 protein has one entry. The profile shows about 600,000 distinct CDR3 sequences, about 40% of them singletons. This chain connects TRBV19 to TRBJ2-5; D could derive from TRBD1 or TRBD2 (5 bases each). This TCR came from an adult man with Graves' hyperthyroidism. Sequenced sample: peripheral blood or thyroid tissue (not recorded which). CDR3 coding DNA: TGTGCCAGTAGTGAGACCGGGACGGCTAAAGAGACCCAGTACTTC. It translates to CASSETGTAKETQYF. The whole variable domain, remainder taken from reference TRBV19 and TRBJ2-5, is DGGITQSPKYLFRKEGQNVTLSCEQNLNHDAMYWYRQDPGQGLRLIYYSQIVNDFQKGDIAEGYSVSREKKESFPLTVTSAQKNPTAFYLCASSETGTAKETQYFGPGTRLLVL.